The 26 T cell receptor beta chains reported below all come from one sample, sequenced in a study of blood T cell repertoires in COVID-19. Sequenced by immunoSEQ multiplex PCR; TCRdb stores in-frame clones only, minus some. The sample carries about 190,000 clones, about 85% recorded once. Sequencing was carried out using peripheral blood. The receptors stem from a man aged 70 or older with active or convalescent COVID-19.

The V and J genes are TRBV6-2 or TRBV6-3 and TRBJ2-7; TRBD2 matches at 13 bases. CDR1 MNHEY and CDR2 SVGEGT come from the germline V gene. The CDR3 spans 14 residues. The trim removed 4 bases at V and 12 bases at J, leaving 9 bases unmatched. The CDR3 reads CASSSRTSGSSLYF. The CDR3 nucleotides read TGTGCCAGCAGTTCAAGGACTAGCGGGAGTTCGCTGTACTTC.

The CDR3 is CSVEGLNYGYTF. The CDR3 coding sequence is TGCAGCGTTGAAGGTCTCAACTATGGCTACACCTTC. V and J are TRBV29-1 and TRBJ1-2; D gene ambiguous. The CDR3 is 12 residues long. V was trimmed by 1 base and J by 2 bases, leaving 5 bases between them. CDR1 SQVTM and CDR2 ANQGSEA come from the germline V gene. The full variable domain, rest sourced from reference TRBV29-1 and TRBJ1-2, is SAVISQKPSRDICQRGTSLTIQCQVDSQVTMMFWYRQQPGQSLTLIATANQGSEATYESGFVIDKFPISRPNLTFSTLTVSNMSPEDSSIYLCSVEGLNYGYTFGSGTRLTVV.

This clone was seen a few times. The chain recombines TRBV28 with TRBJ2-1, with 10 positions matching TRBD2. J was trimmed by 2 bases and V by 4 bases; bases with no gene match: 5. This CDR3 spans 16 amino acids. Germline CDR1 reads MDHEN; CDR2 reads SYDVKM. In nucleotides, the CDR3 is TGTGCCAGCAGTTCCCTAGGGACTAGCGCCTACAATGAGCAGTTCTTC. Protein product: CASSSLGTSAYNEQFF.

The gene calls are TRBV7-9 and TRBJ2-1, with TRBD2 identical over 10 bases. Germline V gene lookup returns CDR1 SEHNR and CDR2 FQNEAQ (reference sequence). Germline trimming cut 0 bases from V and 7 bases from J; bases unmatched to any gene: 6. The CDR3 is made up of 16 amino acids. The CDR3 spells CASSLASGRGPNEQFF. In DNA form, the CDR3 reads TGTGCCAGCAGCTTAGCCAGCGGGAGGGGGCCGAATGAGCAGTTCTTC.

The chain links TRBV7-9 to TRBJ1-4, with D unclear. This CDR3 spans 16 amino acids. CDR1 SEHNR and CDR2 FQNEAQ come from the germline V gene (reference sequence). V lost 4 bases and J 5 bases, leaving 17 bases between the germline ends. The chain's CDR3 is CASSSTLVAGNEKLFF. The CDR3 nucleotides are TGTGCCAGCAGCTCCACCCTGGTGGCCGGGAATGAAAAACTGTTTTTT.

The rearrangement joins TRBV28 to TRBJ1-6, with 8 bases lining up with TRBD1. Trimming cost V 5 bases and J 0 bases; bases outside gene matches: 6. Per the germline V gene, CDR1 is MDHEN and CDR2 is SYDVKM. This CDR3 spans 17 amino acids. CDR3 sequence (DNA): TGTGCCAGCAGTCCGTGGACAGGGAGCTCCTATAATTCACCCCTCCACTTT. The encoded protein is CASSPWTGSSYNSPLHF.

The rearrangement links TRBV2 to TRBJ1-3, with a possible D match to TRBD1 (6 bases). The V end was cut by 1 base, the J end by 0 bases, with 13 bases between. Germline lookup yields CDR1 SNHLY and CDR2 FYNNEI. This CDR3 region has 17 residues. The CDR3 DNA reads as TGTGCCAGCAGTGAAGTGGCAGGGGCCCTCTCTGGAAACACCATATATTTT. As protein: CASSEVAGALSGNTIYF.

This chain links TRBV19 with TRBJ2-7; 7 positions match TRBD1. V dropped 5 bases and J dropped 6; count of bases not matched to a gene: 16. There are 16 residues in the CDR3. CDR1 LNHDA and CDR2 SQIVND come from the germline V gene (reference sequence). CDR3 in amino acids: CASSVGRRQGSGEQYF. For the CDR3, the DNA is TGTGCCAGTAGTGTTGGCCGGAGACAGGGTTCCGGCGAGCAGTACTTC.

This chain connects TRBV28 to TRBJ1-5, with 9 bases aligning to TRBD1. Trimming at V came to 6 bases and at J to 1 base, leaving 7 bases not matched to a gene. Looked up from germline, CDR1 is MDHEN and CDR2 is SYDVKM. This CDR3 region has 16 residues. The CDR3, as DNA: TGTGCCAGCAGGGGATGGACAGGGGTCAGCAATCAGCCCCAGCATTTT. Translating gives CASRGWTGVSNQPQHF. The full variable domain, completed using reference TRBV28 and TRBJ1-5, is DVKVTQSSRYLVKRTGEKVFLECVQDMDHENMFWYRQDPGLGLRLIYFSYDVKMKEKGDIPEGYSVSREKKERFSLILESASTNQTSMYLCASRGWTGVSNQPQHFGDGTRLSIL.

The chain has TRBV30 and TRBJ2-1; a weak D match, TRBD2 (6 bases). The germline V gene encodes CDR1 GTSNPN and CDR2 SVGIG (reference sequence). Trimming removed 4 bases from V and 7 bases from J, with 23 bases in between. The CDR3 spans 16 residues. CDR3 nucleotide sequence: TGTGCCTGGAAAACTCGGGACTCCGGAGGATCTAATGAGCAGTTCTTC. It encodes CAWKTRDSGGSNEQFF.

This chain joins TRBV2 and TRBJ2-7, with no clear D. Germline V gene data show CDR1 as SNHLY and CDR2 as FYNNEI. Deletions cut 1 base from V and 2 bases from J, with 24 bases between. This CDR3 spans 19 amino acids. The CDR3 coding sequence is TGTGCCAGCAGTGAAGTGCTAGGCAGACGGTTGAGTGGAGCCTACGAGCAGTACTTC. Amino acids: CASSEVLGRRLSGAYEQYF.

The CDR3: CASSPHTGSHQPQHF. For the CDR3, the DNA is TGTGCCAGCAGTCCTCATACAGGCTCCCATCAGCCCCAGCATTTT. This chain connects TRBV28 to TRBJ1-5; a possible D gene is TRBD1 (5 bases). Per the germline V gene, CDR1 is MDHEN and CDR2 is SYDVKM. Trimming stripped 5 bases from V and 5 bases from J, with 16 bases between. The CDR3 consists of 15 residues.

V is TRBV28 and J is TRBJ1-6, with a possible D match to TRBD1 (5 bases). Trimming removed 10 bases from V and 7 bases from J, with 17 bases in between. Germline V gene lookup returns CDR1 MDHEN and CDR2 SYDVKM. The CDR3 has 14 residues. CDR3 DNA: TGTGCCACTTCCCAGACTGGGGGGAATTCACCCCTCCACTTT. Its translation: CATSQTGGNSPLHF.

V usage is TRBV21-1 and J usage is TRBJ2-3; no check of the table's D call, TRBD1, against the DNA was made. TRBV21-1 has pseudogene status. This CDR3 region has 18 residues. The CDR3 loop is CASSKASSRDSRTDTQYF. CDR3 nucleotides: TGTGCCAGCAGCAAAGCGTCCTCCCGGGACAGTCGCACAGATACGCAGTATTTT.

The CDR3 sequence is CASSPLGQVDYGYTF. CDR3 bases: TGTGCCAGCTCACCATTGGGACAGGTTGATTATGGCTACACCTTC. The V gene is TRBV18, the J gene TRBJ1-2; 8 bases are shared with TRBD1. Germline V CDR1 and CDR2: KGHSH, LQKENI. This CDR3 contains 15 residues. V shed 2 bases, J shed 5 bases, and the junction held 7 bases outside the gene matches.

The chain is built from TRBV2 and TRBJ2-1, with 11 bases lining up with TRBD2. J was trimmed by 8 bases and V by 1 base; bases with no gene match: 4. The CDR3 has 15 amino acids. Per germline, CDR1 SNHLY and CDR2 FYNNEI. This CDR3 reads CASSEGLAGGDEQFF. The CDR3 region has the DNA TGTGCCAGCAGTGAAGGGCTAGCGGGGGGTGATGAGCAGTTCTTC.

The chain has TRBV12-3 or TRBV12-4 and TRBJ1-5; D is unclear. Trimming took off 5 bases at V and 4 bases at J, with 9 bases between the two ends. This CDR3 comprises 13 residues. CDR3 DNA sequence: TGTGCCAGCAGTCGCATTCGGAATCAGCCCCAGCATTTT. Amino acid sequence: CASSRIRNQPQHF.

This sequence joins TRBV25-1 and TRBJ2-2; D perhaps matches TRBD2 (5 bases). CDR1 and CDR2 (germline): MGHDK, SYGVNS. Trimming cost V 8 bases and J 6 bases, with 19 bases left between them. CDR3 length: 15 residues. The CDR3 DNA is TGTGCCAGCGGGCCCGGGGTGGTTTCTTCCGGGGAGCTGTTTTTT. This codes for CASGPGVVSSGELFF. The full variable domain, completed using reference TRBV25-1 and TRBJ2-2, is EADIYQTPRYLVIGTGKKITLECSQTMGHDKMYWYQQDPGMELHLIHYSYGVNSTEKGDLSSESTVSRIRTEHFPLTLESARPSHTSQYLCASGPGVVSSGELFFGEGSRLTVL.

This chain uses TRBV4-3 with TRBJ1-1; TRBD1 is a possible D gene (5 bases). CDR3 length: 17 amino acids. V lost 0 bases and J lost 0, with 14 bases in between. Germline V gene lookup returns CDR1 LGHNA and CDR2 YSLEER. The CDR3 protein is CASSQDFKTVMNTEAFF. CDR3 in DNA: TGCGCCAGCAGCCAAGATTTCAAGACAGTAATGAACACTGAAGCTTTCTTT.

The rearrangement joins TRBV19 to TRBJ2-4; 9 bases map to TRBD1. The junction had 10 bases not matched to a gene; V was cut back by 4 bases and J by 6 bases. CDR1 and CDR2 (germline): LNHDA, SQIVND (reference sequence). The CDR3 totals 16 residues. CDR3 bases: TGTGCCAGTAGTACTACCCGGGACAGGGCGTCAAACATTCAGTACTTC. Protein sequence: CASSTTRDRASNIQYF.

The chain recombines TRBV5-1 with TRBJ2-1; TRBD1 agrees at 7 bases. V lost 0 bases and J lost 8; bases outside the gene matches: 5. CDR1 is SGHRS, CDR2 YFSETQ, per germline. CDR3 length equals 14 residues. The CDR3 sequence: CASSLGQGQDEQFF. CDR3 DNA sequence: TGCGCCAGCAGCTTGGGACAGGGTCAGGATGAGCAGTTCTTC.

This clone was picked up a small number of times. The chain carries TRBV9 and TRBJ1-2; TRBD1 might be the D (6 bases). CDR1 is SGDLS, CDR2 YYNGEE, per germline. CDR3 size: 16 residues. Trimming shortened V by 4 bases and J by 1 base, and 17 bases separated the two germline ends. CDR3 residues: CASSPVIAGVNYGYTF. DNA of the CDR3: TGTGCCAGCAGCCCAGTAATCGCAGGGGTTAACTATGGCTACACCTTC.

V and J are TRBV11-2 and TRBJ1-4; TRBD1 aligns across 7 bases. The CDR3 contains 16 residues. V dropped 1 base and J dropped 3; count of bases not matched to a gene: 5. Germline CDR1 reads SGHAT; CDR2 reads FQNNGV. CDR3 loop: CASSLAYRGPNEKLFF. The CDR3 DNA follows: TGTGCCAGCAGCTTAGCTTACAGGGGCCCTAATGAAAAACTGTTTTTT.

The chain has TRBV6-5 and TRBJ1-4, with D possibly TRBD1 on 5 matching bases. The V gene's germline CDR1 is MNHEY and CDR2 SVGAGI. The CDR3 sequence is 13 residues long. Trimming shortened V by 5 bases and J by 4 bases, and 8 bases separated the two germline ends. CDR3 nucleotide sequence: TGTGCCAGCAGTAGACAGATTAATGAAAAACTGTTTTTT. Translating gives CASSRQINEKLFF.

This clone was counted only a few times. The rearrangement joins TRBV5-5 to TRBJ2-5; D perhaps matches TRBD1 (5 bases). V shed 0 bases and J shed 5 bases, with 5 bases lying between them. Germline values: CDR1 SGHKS, CDR2 YYEKEE (reference sequence). The CDR3 runs to 12 residues. The CDR3 DNA sequence: TGTGCCAGCAGCTTGGAGGGGGAGACCCAGTACTTC. This sequence encodes CASSLEGETQYF. The full variable domain, with the rest looked up from reference TRBV5-5 and TRBJ2-5, is DAGVTQSPTHLIKTRGQQVTLRCSPISGHKSVSWYQQVLGQGPQFIFQYYEKEERGRGNFPDRFSARQFPNYSSELNVNALLLGDSALYLCASSLEGETQYFGPGTRLLVL.

This chain uses TRBV3-1 (or the pseudogene TRBV3-2) with TRBJ2-1; TRBD2 might be the D (6 bases). In germline, CDR1 is LGHDT, CDR2 YNNKEL (reference sequence). This CDR3 is 13 amino acids long. Trimming removed 3 bases at V and 7 bases at J, with 10 bases between. Here the CDR3 reads CASSQAGKNEQFF. The DNA for the CDR3 is TGTGCCAGCAGCCAGGCGGGGAAGAATGAGCAGTTCTTC.